What follows describes a single T cell receptor beta chain. Its antigen is undetermined. This entry comes from a study of CD8+ T cells in alopecia areata. The study's findings and limits: With patients, TCR sharing proved less clear than in mice, a difference possibly related to HLA. Sequences from scalp samples also cover resident alphabeta T cells of normal skin.

CDR3 size: 16 residues. The V end was cut by 5 bases, the J end by 4 bases, with 20 bases between. Germline V gene sequence: CDR1 SGHRS, CDR2 YFSETQ. RNA was extracted and reverse transcribed into cDNA as the sequencing template. The repertoire was sequenced with immunoSEQ multiplex PCR; TCRdb's copy has only in-frame clones and lacks some. The data contain over 150,000 clones, 45% to 70% of them singletons. Sequencing input: CD8+ T cells sorted from blood. The J gene is TRBJ2-3, the V gene TRBV5-1, with D perhaps matching TRBD1 (5 bases). This TCR was sampled from a human donor in good health. CDR3 region: CASRIRGVATADTQYF. CDR3 sequence (DNA): TGCGCCAGCAGGATAAGGGGTGTAGCCACGGCAGATACGCAGTATTTT.